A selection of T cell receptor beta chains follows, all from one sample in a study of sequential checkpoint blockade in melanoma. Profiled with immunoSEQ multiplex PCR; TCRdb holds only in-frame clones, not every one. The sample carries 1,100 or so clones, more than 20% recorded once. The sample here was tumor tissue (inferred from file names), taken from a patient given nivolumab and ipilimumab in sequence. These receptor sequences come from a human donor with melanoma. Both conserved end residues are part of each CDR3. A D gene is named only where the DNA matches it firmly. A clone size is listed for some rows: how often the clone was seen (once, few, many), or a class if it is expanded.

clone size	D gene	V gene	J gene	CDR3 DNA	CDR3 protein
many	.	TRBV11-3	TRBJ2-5	TGTGCCAGCAGCCCTGCGGGGCGGCAAGAGACCCAGTACTTC	CASSPAGRQETQYF
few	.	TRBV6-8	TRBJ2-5	TGTGCCAGCAGTGGCTGGGGGCCGGGGGAGACCCAGTACTTC	CASSGWGPGETQYF
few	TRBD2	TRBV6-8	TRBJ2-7	TGTGCCATCAGAGGTGGGGCGGGAGGGCCCGCCGGGGGGGAGCAGTACTTC	CAIRGGAGGPAGGEQYF
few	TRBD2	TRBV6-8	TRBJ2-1	TGTGCCAGCAGTCGCCTTACTAGCGGGAGGGCCGGGAATGAGCAGTTCTTC	CASSRLTSGRAGNEQFF
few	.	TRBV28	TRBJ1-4	TGTGCCAGCAGTATAAGGACCCAAGCCAGAACTAATGAAAAACTGTTTTTT	CASSIRTQARTNEKLFF
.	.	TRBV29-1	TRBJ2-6	TGCAGCGTTGAATTGGGCTCTGGGGCCAACGTCCTGACTTTC	CSVELGSGANVLTF
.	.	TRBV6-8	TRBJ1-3	TGTGCCAGCAGTTCCGACAGAGGGAGGGTTACTTACTCTGGAAACACCATATATTTT	CASSSDRGRVTYSGNTIYF
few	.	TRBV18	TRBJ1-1	TGTGCCAGCTCACCACTACAGGTTGGGACTGAAGCTTTCTTT	CASSPLQVGTEAFF
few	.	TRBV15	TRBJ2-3	TGTGCCACCAGCAGAGATACAGGGGCGGGAGCAGATACGCAGTATTTT	CATSRDTGAGADTQYF
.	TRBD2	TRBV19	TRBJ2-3	TGTGCCAGTAGCGATCTAGCGGCTAACACAGATACGCAGTATTTT	CASSDLAANTDTQYF
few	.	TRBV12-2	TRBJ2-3	TGTGCCACTTTTATGGGATGGAGCACAGATACGCAGTATTTT	CATFMGWSTDTQYF
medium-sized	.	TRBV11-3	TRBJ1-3	TGTGCCAGCAGCCAGCTGAGTTCAGGGGATGGAAACACCATATATTTT	CASSQLSSGDGNTIYF
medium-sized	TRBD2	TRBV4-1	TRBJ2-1	TGCGCCAGCTCCCCCGGGTCGAGCGGGGGGGCCTACAATGAGCAGTTCTTC	CASSPGSSGGAYNEQFF
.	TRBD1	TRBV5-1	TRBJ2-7	TGCGCCAGCAGCTTGGCGGCAGGGGGTTCTTCGAGGGAGCAGTACTTC	CASSLAAGGSSREQYF
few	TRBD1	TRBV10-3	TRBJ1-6	TGTGCCATCAGTGAGTCGACAGGGCTAGGAGATTCACCCCTCCACTTT	CAISESTGLGDSPLHF
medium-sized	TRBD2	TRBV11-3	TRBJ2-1	TGTGCCAGCAGCTTGCAGCCTAGCGGGGGTCCGAATGAGCAGTTCTTC	CASSLQPSGGPNEQFF
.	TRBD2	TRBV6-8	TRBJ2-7	TGTGCCAGCAGGAGCGGGGATAGCTCCTACGAGCAGTACTTC	CASRSGDSSYEQYF
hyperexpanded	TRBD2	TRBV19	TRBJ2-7	TGTGCCAGTAGTATAGGACTAGCGGTATACGAGCAGTACTTC	CASSIGLAVYEQYF
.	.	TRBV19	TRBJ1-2	TGTGCCAGTACCTACGCAGGGTGGAGCGGCTACACCTTC	CASTYAGWSGYTF
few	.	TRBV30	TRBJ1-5	TGTGCCTGGAGTGATCGGGGGGATCAGCCCCAGCATTTT	CAWSDRGDQPQHF
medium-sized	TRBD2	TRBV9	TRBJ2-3	TGTGCCAGCAACGGACTAGCGGGAGGGGAGTCGGATACGCAGTATTTT	CASNGLAGGESDTQYF
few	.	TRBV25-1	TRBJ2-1	TGTGCCAGCAGTGTTGGTGGGAATGAGCAGTTCTTC	CASSVGGNEQFF
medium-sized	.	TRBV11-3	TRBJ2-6	TGTGCCAGCAGCTTACTGCAGGGTGCTGGGGCCAACGTCCTGACTTTC	CASSLLQGAGANVLTF